This T cell receptor beta chain was obtained from a study of cytomegalovirus exposure and HLA in healthy donors. Study-wide points: Analysis was carried out at a later point, and it linked a missense DCLRE1C variant to TCR beta V- and J-gene trimming.

PCR employed 60 Vbeta and 13 Jbeta primers. Repertoires were generated with immunoSEQ multiplex PCR, while TCRdb's copy carries only in-frame clones and drops some. Of under 200,000 clones listed, 80% were seen once; the top ten hold roughly 5%. With respect to this clone: Its matching antigen is unknown.

Germline CDR1 LGHNT, CDR2 FRNRAP. The CDR3 covers 15 residues. V lost 6 bases, J lost 0 bases, and 12 bases lay in between. This clonotype was sampled from a man in his thirties or forties in good health and CMV-seronegative. This chain links TRBV12-5 with TRBJ2-1, with a tentative D call TRBD1 (6 bases). The sample taken for sequencing was PBMCs. The CDR3 sequence is CASGLRDISYNEQFF. CDR3 coding DNA: TGTGCTAGTGGGCTCCGGGACATCTCCTACAATGAGCAGTTCTTC.